Presented here are 20 T cell receptor beta chains from one specimen sequenced in a study of identifying expanded T cells in peripheral blood. The assay was immunoSEQ multiplex PCR, and TCRdb's table has in-frame clones only and misses some. This sample carries 120,000 or so clones, more than 75% of them seen once, and the ten largest clones take 2.5% to 3.5%. Sequencing was performed on blood. The receptors shown here come from a person aged 18-70 years in good health.

The chain is built from TRBV15 and TRBJ1-1, with a possible D match to TRBD1 (6 bases). Deletions cut 1 base from V and 4 bases from J, with 19 bases between. Germline values: CDR1 LNHNV, CDR2 YYDKDF (reference sequence). CDR3 length equals 17 residues. CDR3 amino acids: CATSRGVRGGSGTEAFF. The CDR3, as DNA: TGTGCCACCAGCAGAGGGGTAAGAGGGGGTAGCGGCACTGAAGCTTTCTTT.

This clone appeared a single time. This chain connects TRBV19 to TRBJ2-3; TRBD1 might be the D (5 bases). Trimming pared 4 bases from V and 12 bases from J, leaving 17 bases between. This CDR3 comprises 13 residues. Per germline, CDR1 LNHDA and CDR2 SQIVND (reference sequence). CDR3 sequence reads: CASSKTASTTQYF. CDR3 nucleotides: TGTGCCAGTAGTAAGACAGCTAGTACCACTCAGTATTTT.

This chain connects TRBV7-9 to TRBJ1-2, with D hard to call. Germline assignment: CDR1 SEHNR and CDR2 FQNEAQ (reference sequence). The CDR3 is made up of 14 amino acids. Trimming stripped 1 base from V and 6 bases from J, with 12 bases between. This chain's CDR3 is CASSLEVTTNGYTF. The CDR3 DNA reads TGTGCCAGCAGCTTAGAGGTGACTACGAATGGCTACACCTTC.

The chain is built from TRBV5-4 and TRBJ1-2; D remains unclear. Trimming stripped 5 bases from V and 8 bases from J, with 19 bases between. CDR1 SGHNT and CDR2 YYREEE come from the germline V gene (reference sequence). CDR3 length equals 14 residues. CDR3 DNA: TGTGCCAGCAGGGCGGCCGGAGCTCTGAGGGGCTACACCTTC. Protein product: CASRAAGALRGYTF.

The rearrangement uses TRBV30 and TRBJ1-1, with D possibly being TRBD1 (5 bases). CDR3 length: 14 amino acids. Germline V gene sequence: CDR1 GTSNPN, CDR2 SVGIG (reference sequence). Trimming cost V 4 bases and J 5 bases, with 17 bases left between them. CDR3 bases: TGTGCCTGGACGATGAGGGGCCCCTGGACTGAAGCTTTCTTT. Translated: CAWTMRGPWTEAFF.

The chain joins TRBV9 to TRBJ2-1; no clear D. The CDR3 contains 12 residues. V was pared by 3 bases and J by 7 bases, with 8 bases between. The germline V gene encodes CDR1 SGDLS and CDR2 YYNGEE. The CDR3 region is CASSAYLNEQFF. DNA for the CDR3: TGTGCCAGCAGCGCGTATTTGAATGAGCAGTTCTTC.

This chain uses TRBV27 with TRBJ1-5; perhaps TRBD1 as D (6 bases). This CDR3 has 13 amino acids. The germline CDR1 and CDR2 sequences are MNHEY and SMNVEV (reference sequence). With 5 bases removed from V and 4 bases from J, the gap between germline ends came to 9 bases. The CDR3 sequence: CASSNTGNQPQHF. The DNA of the CDR3 is TGTGCCAGCAGTAACACAGGGAATCAGCCCCAGCATTTT.

The table lists this clone with a count of one. The chain employs TRBV15 and TRBJ1-5; D not certain. Per germline, CDR1 LNHNV and CDR2 YYDKDF (reference sequence). CDR3 size: 14 residues. V gave up 4 bases and J gave up 7 bases, with 14 bases separating them. CDR3 loop: CATSNTDMYQPQHF. CDR3 in DNA: TGTGCCACCAGCAATACCGACATGTACCAGCCCCAGCATTTT.

The rearrangement uses TRBV18 and TRBJ1-2; D not resolved. The CDR3 extends over 15 amino acids. The germline V gene has CDR1 KGHSH and CDR2 LQKENI. Trimming shortened V by 3 bases and J by 3 bases, and 14 bases separated the two germline ends. The CDR3 nucleotides are TGTGCCAGCTCACCTTACGGCCGGGCGGACTATGGCTACACCTTC. It specifies CASSPYGRADYGYTF.

The V gene is TRBV4-3, the J gene TRBJ1-1; D call uncertain. The CDR3 is 14 amino acids. The V end was cut by 1 base, the J end by 5 bases, with 11 bases between. The germline CDR1 and CDR2 sequences are LGHNA and YSLEER. The CDR3 here is CASSQGMVGTEAFF. CDR3 in DNA: TGCGCCAGCAGCCAAGGGATGGTGGGGACTGAAGCTTTCTTT.

This chain connects TRBV19 to TRBJ1-2, with 7 bases that match TRBD1. Losses at the gene ends were 5 bases for V and 7 bases for J; bases not matched to a gene: 4. From germline, CDR1 is LNHDA and CDR2 SQIVND (reference sequence). CDR3 length: 12 amino acids. The DNA of the CDR3 is TGTGCCAGTAGTCCGACAGGGTCTGGCTACACCTTC. Amino acids: CASSPTGSGYTF.

The table lists this clone with a count of one. This chain uses TRBV7-9 with TRBJ2-5, with 9 bases fitting TRBD1. J gave up 1 base and V 3 bases, and 12 bases lay outside the gene matches. The CDR3 totals 18 residues. Germline CDR1 and CDR2: SEHNR and FQNEAQ (reference sequence). The CDR3 DNA reads TGTGCCAGCAGCTTCCTGACTGACAGGGGGGTGGGCCAAGAGACCCAGTACTTC. As protein: CASSFLTDRGVGQETQYF.

The CDR3 protein is CASSLRQTLAYEQYF. The CDR3 region has the DNA TGTGCCAGCAGTTTACGGCAGACACTAGCCTACGAGCAGTACTTC. This chain joins TRBV27 and TRBJ2-7; D might be TRBD2 (5 bases). The CDR3 is 15 amino acids. Germline CDR1 and CDR2: MNHEY and SMNVEV (reference sequence). Trimming left V 2 bases short and J 2 bases short, with 13 bases between.

The chain employs TRBV30 and TRBJ2-7; D call uncertain. The V end was cut by 7 bases, the J end by 6 bases, with 19 bases between. This CDR3 has 13 residues. Looked up from germline, CDR1 is GTSNPN and CDR2 is SVGIG (reference sequence). DNA for the CDR3: TGTGCCTCCAGATTCAATACCGTCGGCGAGCAGTACTTC. Protein sequence: CASRFNTVGEQYF.

The chain carries TRBV7-8 and TRBJ1-2; 10 bases fit TRBD1. CDR3 size: 19 residues. The V and J ends lost 2 bases and 7 bases, in that order; junction bases with no gene match: 19. Germline V gene data show CDR1 as SGHVS and CDR2 as FQNEAQ. CDR3 protein: CASSLRFLGQGPRAGGYTF. The DNA of the CDR3 is TGTGCCAGCAGCTTAAGGTTCCTGGGACAGGGGCCTCGTGCGGGTGGCTACACCTTC.

The chain recombines TRBV18 with TRBJ2-1, with 9 bases aligning to TRBD2. The length of the CDR3 is 14 residues. The ends lost 3 bases at V and 9 bases at J; junction bases unmatched: 6. Germline V lookup: CDR1 KGHSH, CDR2 LQKENI. The CDR3: CASSPASGVGEQFF. The CDR3 region has the DNA TGTGCCAGCTCACCGGCTAGCGGGGTGGGTGAGCAGTTCTTC.

The chain carries TRBV7-7 and TRBJ1-1; D is unclear. Germline CDR1 SSHAT, CDR2 FNYEAQ (reference sequence). The CDR3 runs 13 residues. Trimming took 2 bases from V and 4 from J, leaving 8 bases between them. In DNA form, the CDR3 reads TGTGCCAGCAGCTTATTACCTTCCACTGAAGCTTTCTTT. Its translation is CASSLLPSTEAFF.

The chain employs TRBV27 and TRBJ2-7; no firm D call. Germline lookup yields CDR1 MNHEY and CDR2 SMNVEV (reference sequence). The CDR3 is 12 amino acids. Trimming pared 7 bases from V and 4 bases from J, leaving 11 bases between. Here the CDR3 DNA reads TGTGCCAGCATGGCAGGCCTTTACGAGCAGTACTTC. It specifies CASMAGLYEQYF.

This chain's CDR3 is CASRWRVSGNTIYF. CDR3 DNA: TGTGCCAGCAGATGGCGGGTATCTGGAAACACCATATATTTT. The chain is built from TRBV5-8 and TRBJ1-3; D call uncertain. CDR1 and CDR2 from the germline V gene are SGHTS and YDEGEE. The CDR3 consists of 14 residues. Trimming pared 5 bases from V and 1 base from J, leaving 10 bases between.

In its sample, this clone was seen a few times. The chain is built from TRBV6-5 and TRBJ1-6; D gene uncertain. This CDR3 region has 12 residues. V was cut by 4 bases and J by 9 bases, with 7 bases left in between. The germline CDR1 and CDR2 sequences are MNHEY and SVGAGI. The CDR3 sequence is CASSSWGSPLHF. CDR3 DNA: TGTGCCAGCAGTTCTTGGGGTTCACCCCTCCACTTT.